This is a list of T cell receptor beta chains from one sample in a study of cytomegalovirus exposure and HLA in healthy donors. TCRdb's copy holds only in-frame clones and misses some; the assay was immunoSEQ multiplex PCR. The table includes about 170,000 clones, more than 75% detected once. Sequenced material: PBMCs. These receptors were taken from a man younger than 35 in good health and CMV-seropositive. Both conserved end residues are trimmed from each CDR3. Each record gives: CDR3 length, V gene, CDR3 protein.

>17|TRBV9
ASSVEASGGAGPLEEQF
>10|TRBV30
AWSVQGGPQH
>13|TRBV9
ASSVWNGGGETQY
>13|TRBV4-3
ASSQAGTLGTEAF
>15|TRBV5-4
ASSLAERRGGADTQY
>14|TRBV2
ASSVPSGGAEETQY
>16|TRBV7-3
ASSVEPGQGSGANGLT
>13|TRBV27
ASRPSWGGTGELF
>13|TRBV7-2
ASSFSPPGNTEAF
>11|TRBV9
ASSPLSSYEQY
>13|TRBV6-1
ASSEATSGGETQY
>14|TRBV11-2
ASSLDRGRLGNTIY
>14|TRBV4-1
ASSRDAGQSGNTIY
>14|TRBV4-3
ASSQASPGQSGGYT
>10|TRBV11-2
ASRLRDTEAF
>14|TRBV30
AWSPSTRLAKNSQY
>13|TRBV7-9
ASSIPTGAHSPLH
>13|TRBV5-1
ASSLGDRGAKTQY
>13|TRBV27
ASSLAGFGYNEQF
>13|TRBV7-6
ASSSGQGDSGEQY
>12|TRBV4-3
ASSQTRQFPEAF
>13|TRBV7-6
ASSAAPGGSQPQH
>11|TRBV7-2
ASSLAERGEQY
>10|TRBV10-3
AISRQGAEAF
>13|TRBV19
ASSIRGLSTDTQY
>15|TRBV25-1
ASSQGGLAGGQETQY